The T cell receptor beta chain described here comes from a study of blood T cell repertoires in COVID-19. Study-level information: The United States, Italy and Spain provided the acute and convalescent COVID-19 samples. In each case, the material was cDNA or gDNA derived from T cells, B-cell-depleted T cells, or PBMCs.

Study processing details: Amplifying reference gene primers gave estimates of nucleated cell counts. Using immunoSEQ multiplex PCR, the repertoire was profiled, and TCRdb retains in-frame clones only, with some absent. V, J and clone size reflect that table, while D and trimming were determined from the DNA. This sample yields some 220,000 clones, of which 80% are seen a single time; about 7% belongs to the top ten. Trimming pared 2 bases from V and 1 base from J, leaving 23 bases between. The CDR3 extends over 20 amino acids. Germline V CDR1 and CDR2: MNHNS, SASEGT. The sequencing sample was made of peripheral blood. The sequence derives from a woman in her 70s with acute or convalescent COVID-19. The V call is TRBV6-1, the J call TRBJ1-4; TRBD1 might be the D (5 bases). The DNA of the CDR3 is TGTGCCAGCAGTGAACCTATAGGACATCTGGGTGGTGGAACTAATGAAAAACTGTTTTTT. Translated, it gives CASSEPIGHLGGGTNEKLFF.